The 15 T cell receptor beta chains in this list originate from one sample, sequenced in a study of beta chain features in type 1 diabetes. Study-level results: Patients with Type 1 diabetes showed moderately but significantly shorter TCRB CDR3s in all four CD4+ subsets.

For these receptors, no antigen is known. Investigators reverse transcribed all isolated RNA, so they sequenced expressed TCRB transcripts. Profiling relied on immunoSEQ multiplex PCR, and the TCRdb table lists in-frame clones only, not all of them. Of hundreds of thousands of clones listed, approximately 9.9% are singletons. Material: central memory CD4+ T cells from blood. All receptors come from a man aged 30 to 45 with type 1 diabetes.

To note about this clone: This same CDR3 is encoded by further DNA sequences in the sample. The V gene is TRBV11-2, the J gene TRBJ1-2, with D maybe TRBD1 (5 bases). The CDR3 covers 14 residues. Trimming took 4 bases from V and 2 from J, leaving 11 bases between them. In germline, CDR1 is SGHAT, CDR2 FQNNGV. In DNA form, the CDR3 reads TGTGCCAGCAGCTCAGGGACGGGAAACTATGGCTACACCTTC. Its protein product is CASSSGTGNYGYTF.

This clone has ten or more counts. Written as DNA, the CDR3 is TGTGCCAGCAGCCGCGATGCCTTGGGGGAAAAACTGTTTTTT. This codes for CASSRDALGEKLFF. The chain recombines TRBV7-2 with TRBJ1-4, with D unclear. Germline V lookup: CDR1 SGHTA, CDR2 FQGNSA. This CDR3 spans 14 amino acids. The V gene lost 5 bases and the J gene lost 8 bases, with 15 bases spanning the gap.

This chain joins TRBV28 and TRBJ2-3; no definite D call. Trimming took off 2 bases at V and 3 bases at J, with 9 bases between the two ends. CDR1 and CDR2 (germline): MDHEN, SYDVKM. This CDR3 comprises 14 residues. CDR3 loop: CASSLTPLTDTQYF. In nucleotides, the CDR3 is TGTGCCAGCAGTTTAACACCTCTTACAGATACGCAGTATTTT.

This clone has at least ten counts. This chain uses TRBV9 with TRBJ2-1; 8 positions agree with TRBD1. The CDR3 has 13 amino acids. J was trimmed by 10 bases and V by 3 bases; bases with no gene match: 6. Germline V CDR1 and CDR2: SGDLS, YYNGEE. The chain's CDR3 is CASSAGTGQEQFF. The CDR3 nucleotides are TGTGCCAGCAGCGCTGGGACAGGTCAGGAGCAGTTCTTC.

V gene TRBV18 combines with J gene TRBJ1-1; a possible D gene is TRBD1 (6 bases). V was pared by 6 bases and J by 5 bases, with 16 bases between. The CDR3 runs 14 residues. Germline V gives CDR1 KGHSH, CDR2 LQKENI. The DNA of the CDR3 is TGTGCCAGCTCCCCCGGGACACCGGGAACTGAAGCTTTCTTT. Translating it yields CASSPGTPGTEAFF.

The J gene is TRBJ2-5, the V gene TRBV5-4; 7 positions agree with TRBD1. This CDR3 is 13 amino acids long. V dropped 4 bases and J dropped 3; count of bases not matched to a gene: 3. The germline CDR1 and CDR2 sequences are SGHNT and YYREEE (reference sequence). The CDR3 sequence is CASSPGTEETQYF. DNA for the CDR3: TGTGCCAGCAGCCCTGGGACAGAAGAGACCCAGTACTTC.

Notes on this clone: Mismatch with germline at one junction end may stem from a read error. Other DNA variants within this sample encode the same CDR3. V and J are TRBV5-4 and TRBJ1-2; tentatively, D is TRBD1 (5 bases). This CDR3 is 12 amino acids long. Germline V gives CDR1 SGHNT, CDR2 YYREEE (reference sequence). This CDR3 is CASSLGGYGYTF. In nucleotides, the CDR3 is TGCGCCAGCAGCCTCGGGGGATATGGCTACACCTTC.

This chain uses TRBV5-6 with TRBJ2-5, with D possibly called TRBD1 or TRBD2 (5 bases each). The CDR3 has 12 amino acids. The V end lost 4 bases, the J end lost 14 bases, and 18 bases lay between the germline ends. Germline lookup yields CDR1 SGHDT and CDR2 YYEEEE. The chain's CDR3 is CASSRPGTQLYF. The DNA for the CDR3 is TGTGCCAGCAGCCGACCCGGGACCCAACTATACTTC.

The sample holds a few counts of this clone. The CDR3 DNA sequence: TGTGCCAGCAACCACGGGACAGGCTCACTCTATGGCTACACCTTC. Amino acid sequence: CASNHGTGSLYGYTF. The gene calls are TRBV7-2 and TRBJ1-2, with 8 nucleotides matching TRBD1. Germline V gene sequence: CDR1 SGHTA, CDR2 FQGNSA. This CDR3 is 15 amino acids long. V lost 7 bases to trimming and J lost 4 bases; unmatched junction nucleotides: 11. The complete variable domain, with remaining parts taken from reference TRBV7-2 and TRBJ1-2, reads GAGVSQSPSNKVTEKGKDVELRCDPISGHTALYWYRQSLGQGLEFLIYFQGNSAPDKSGLPSDRFSAERTGGSVSTLTIQRTQQEDSAVYLCASNHGTGSLYGYTFGSGTRLTVV.

The chain couples TRBV7-9 to TRBJ2-3; 7 nucleotides line up with TRBD1. The CDR3 is 15 residues long. The V and J ends lost 4 bases and 1 base, in that order; junction bases with no gene match: 5. CDR1 is SEHNR, CDR2 FQNEAQ, per germline (reference sequence). CDR3 residues: CASSSRDSRTDTQYF. In DNA, the CDR3 is TGTGCCAGCAGCTCCCGGGACAGCCGCACAGATACGCAGTATTTT.

This clone was detected only a few times. The gene calls are TRBV30 and TRBJ1-1; D may be TRBD1 (5 bases). The CDR3 is 12 residues long. Germline-derived CDR1 and CDR2 are GTSNPN and SVGIG (reference sequence). The CDR3 here is CALDWGGTEAFF. CDR3 in DNA: TGTGCTTTGGACTGGGGGGGCACTGAAGCTTTCTTT. Drawing the rest from reference TRBV30 and TRBJ1-1, the complete variable domain is SQTIHQWPATLVQPVGSPLSLECTVEGTSNPNLYWYRQAAGRGLQLLFYSVGIGQISSEVPQNLSASRPQDRQFILSSKKLLLSDSGFYLCALDWGGTEAFFGQGTRLTVV.

The chain combines TRBV7-6 with TRBJ1-6, with D uncertain. The CDR3 extends over 14 amino acids. Trimming stripped 1 base from V and 8 bases from J, with 9 bases between. CDR1 is SGHVS, CDR2 FNYEAQ, per germline. The CDR3 sequence: CASSLDTTDSPLHF. DNA for the CDR3: TGTGCCAGCAGCTTAGACACAACGGATTCACCCCTCCACTTT.

The rearrangement joins TRBV7-2 to TRBJ2-2; 15 positions agree with TRBD2. The CDR3 has 16 residues. V was clipped by 5 bases and J by 6 bases; unmatched bases: 4. The germline CDR1 and CDR2 sequences are SGHTA and FQGNSA. The CDR3 loop is CASSPWTSGGAGELFF. For the CDR3, the DNA is TGTGCCAGCAGCCCATGGACTAGCGGGGGGGCCGGGGAGCTGTTTTTT.

Comments on this clone: A read error may explain this, as a much larger clone is one base away. The sample contains more than one DNA sequence encoding this CDR3. The gene calls are TRBV20-1 and TRBJ2-1, with D possibly matching TRBD2 (6 bases). V lost 2 bases and J 7 bases, leaving 6 bases between the germline ends. This CDR3 spans 11 amino acids. Looked up from germline, CDR1 is DFQATT and CDR2 is SNEGSKA (reference sequence). This CDR3 reads CSARRGNEQFF. CDR3 DNA: TGCAGTGCTAGACGGGGGAATGAGCAGTTCTTC.

This clone appeared a few times. The chain carries TRBV7-2 and TRBJ1-1; tentative D call: TRBD1 (5 bases). This CDR3 region has 14 residues. Germline CDR1 reads SGHTA; CDR2 reads FQGNSA. Trimming cost V 5 bases and J 1 base, with 11 bases left between them. The CDR3 DNA sequence: TGTGCCAGCAGCCCTACTAGGGGGAACACTGAAGCTTTCTTT. This encodes CASSPTRGNTEAFF.